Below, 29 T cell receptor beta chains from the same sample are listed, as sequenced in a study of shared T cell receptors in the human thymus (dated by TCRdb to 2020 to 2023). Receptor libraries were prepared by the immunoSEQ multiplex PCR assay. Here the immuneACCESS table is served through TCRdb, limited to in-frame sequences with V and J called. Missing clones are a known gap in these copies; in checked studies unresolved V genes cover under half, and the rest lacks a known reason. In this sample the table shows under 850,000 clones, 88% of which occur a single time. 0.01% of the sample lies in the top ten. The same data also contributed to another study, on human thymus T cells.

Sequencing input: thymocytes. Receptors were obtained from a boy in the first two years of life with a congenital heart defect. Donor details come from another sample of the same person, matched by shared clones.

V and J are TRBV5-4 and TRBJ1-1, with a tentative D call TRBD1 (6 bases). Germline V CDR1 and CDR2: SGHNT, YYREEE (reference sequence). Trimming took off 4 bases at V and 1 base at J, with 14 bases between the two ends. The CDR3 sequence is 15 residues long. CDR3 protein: CASSRQGSGNTEAFF. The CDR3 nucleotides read TGTGCCAGCAGCCGGCAGGGGTCGGGGAACACTGAAGCTTTCTTT.

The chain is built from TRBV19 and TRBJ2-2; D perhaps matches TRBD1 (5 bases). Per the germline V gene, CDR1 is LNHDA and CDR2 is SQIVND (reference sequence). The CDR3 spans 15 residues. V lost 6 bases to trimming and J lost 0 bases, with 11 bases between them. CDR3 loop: CASRWTNTNTGELFF. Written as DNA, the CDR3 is TGTGCCAGTAGGTGGACAAATACGAACACCGGGGAGCTGTTTTTT.

CDR3 DNA: TGTGCCTGGGGGGCCCAATACCATGAGCAGTTCTTC. It specifies CAWGAQYHEQFF. The rearrangement joins TRBV30 to TRBJ2-1, with D tentatively TRBD1 (5 bases). The V end was cut by 5 bases, the J end by 8 bases, with 13 bases between. The CDR3 consists of 12 residues. Germline V CDR1 and CDR2: GTSNPN, SVGIG (reference sequence). The full variable domain, with the rest looked up from reference TRBV30 and TRBJ2-1, is SQTIHQWPATLVQPVGSPLSLECTVEGTSNPNLYWYRQAAGRGLQLLFYSVGIGQISSEVPQNLSASRPQDRQFILSSKKLLLSDSGFYLCAWGAQYHEQFFGPGTRLTVL.

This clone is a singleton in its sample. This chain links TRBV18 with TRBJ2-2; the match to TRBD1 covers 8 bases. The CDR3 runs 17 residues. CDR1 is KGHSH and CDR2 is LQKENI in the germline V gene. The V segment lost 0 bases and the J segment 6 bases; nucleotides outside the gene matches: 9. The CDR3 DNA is TGTGCCAGCTCACCACCGGGGCAGGGGGCGCGATCCGGGGAGCTGTTTTTT. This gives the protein CASSPPGQGARSGELFF.

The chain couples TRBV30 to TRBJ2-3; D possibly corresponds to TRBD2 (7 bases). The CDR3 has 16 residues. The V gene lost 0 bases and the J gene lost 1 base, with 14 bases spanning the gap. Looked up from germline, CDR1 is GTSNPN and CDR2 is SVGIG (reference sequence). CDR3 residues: CAWSVLGGAGTDTQYF. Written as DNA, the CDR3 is TGTGCCTGGAGTGTATTGGGGGGGGCGGGCACAGATACGCAGTATTTT.

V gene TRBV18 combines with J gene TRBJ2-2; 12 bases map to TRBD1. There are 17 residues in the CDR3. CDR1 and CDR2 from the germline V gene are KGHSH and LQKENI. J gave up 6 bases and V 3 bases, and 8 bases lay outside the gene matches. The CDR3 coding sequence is TGTGCCAGCTCACCTAAGGGACAGGGGGCGGTCGCCGGGGAGCTGTTTTTT. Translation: CASSPKGQGAVAGELFF.

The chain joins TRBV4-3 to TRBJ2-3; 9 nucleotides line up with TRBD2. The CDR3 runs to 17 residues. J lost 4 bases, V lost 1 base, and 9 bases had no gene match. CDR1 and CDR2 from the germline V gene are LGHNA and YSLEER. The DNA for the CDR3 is TGCGCCAGCAGCCAAGGCAAAATGCTAGCGGGACCAGATACGCAGTATTTT. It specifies CASSQGKMLAGPDTQYF.

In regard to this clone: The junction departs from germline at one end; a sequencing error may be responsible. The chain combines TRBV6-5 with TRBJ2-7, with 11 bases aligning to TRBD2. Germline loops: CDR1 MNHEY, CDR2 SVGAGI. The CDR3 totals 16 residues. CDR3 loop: CASSHSSGRPSYEQYF. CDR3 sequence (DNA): TGTGCCAGCAGTCACTCTAGCGGGAGGCCCTCCTACGAGCAGTACTTC.

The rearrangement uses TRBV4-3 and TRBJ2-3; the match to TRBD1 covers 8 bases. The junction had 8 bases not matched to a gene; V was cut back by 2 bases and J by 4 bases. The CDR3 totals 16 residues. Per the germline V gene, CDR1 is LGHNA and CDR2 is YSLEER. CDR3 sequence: CASSQTGQGLADTQYF. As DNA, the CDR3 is TGCGCCAGCAGCCAAACTGGACAGGGTCTAGCAGATACGCAGTATTTT.

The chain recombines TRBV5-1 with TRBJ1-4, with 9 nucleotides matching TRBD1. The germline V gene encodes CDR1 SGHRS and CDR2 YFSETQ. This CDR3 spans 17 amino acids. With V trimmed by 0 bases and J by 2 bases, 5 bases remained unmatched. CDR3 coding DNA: TGCGCCAGCAGCTTGGAGGGACAGGGCCTCACTAATGAAAAACTGTTTTTT. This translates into CASSLEGQGLTNEKLFF.

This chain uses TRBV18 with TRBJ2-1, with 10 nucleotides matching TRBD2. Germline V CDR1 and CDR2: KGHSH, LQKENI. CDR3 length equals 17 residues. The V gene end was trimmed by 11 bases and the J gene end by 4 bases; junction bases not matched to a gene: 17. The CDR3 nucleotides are TGTGCCGGGTCGGGGCTAGCGGGAGTCGCCGAATACAATGAGCAGTTCTTC. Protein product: CAGSGLAGVAEYNEQFF.

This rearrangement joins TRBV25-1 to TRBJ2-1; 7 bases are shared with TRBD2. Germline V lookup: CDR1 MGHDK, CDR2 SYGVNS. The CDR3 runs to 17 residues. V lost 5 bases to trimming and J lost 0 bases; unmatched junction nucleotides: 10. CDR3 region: CASSQALAVDSYNEQFF. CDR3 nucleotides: TGTGCCAGCAGTCAAGCTCTAGCGGTTGACTCCTACAATGAGCAGTTCTTC.

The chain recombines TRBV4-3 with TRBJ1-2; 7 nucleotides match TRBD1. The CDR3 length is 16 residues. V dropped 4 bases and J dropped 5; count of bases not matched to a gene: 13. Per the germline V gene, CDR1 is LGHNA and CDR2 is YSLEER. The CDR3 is CASSRLTDRARYGYTF. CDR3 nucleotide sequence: TGCGCCAGCAGCCGCCTGACCGACAGGGCCCGTTATGGCTACACCTTC.

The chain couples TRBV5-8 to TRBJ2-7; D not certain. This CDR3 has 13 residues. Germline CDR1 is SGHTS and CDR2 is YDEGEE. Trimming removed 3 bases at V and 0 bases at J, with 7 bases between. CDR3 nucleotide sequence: TGTGCCAGCAGCTCGACTTCCTCCTACGAGCAGTACTTC. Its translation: CASSSTSSYEQYF.

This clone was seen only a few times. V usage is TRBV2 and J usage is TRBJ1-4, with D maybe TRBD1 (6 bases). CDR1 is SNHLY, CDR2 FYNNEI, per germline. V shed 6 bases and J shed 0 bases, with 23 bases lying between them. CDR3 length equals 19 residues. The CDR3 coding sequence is TGTGCCAGCAGGGGGGCCTCAATGGGACGCAATGCAACTAATGAAAAACTGTTTTTT. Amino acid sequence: CASRGASMGRNATNEKLFF.

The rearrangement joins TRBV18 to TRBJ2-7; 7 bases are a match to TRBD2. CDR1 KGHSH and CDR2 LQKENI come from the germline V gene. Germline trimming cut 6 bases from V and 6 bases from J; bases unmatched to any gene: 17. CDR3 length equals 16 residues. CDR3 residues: CASSTTVREEGLEQYF. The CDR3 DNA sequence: TGTGCCAGCTCCACCACTGTACGGGAGGAGGGGCTCGAGCAGTACTTC.

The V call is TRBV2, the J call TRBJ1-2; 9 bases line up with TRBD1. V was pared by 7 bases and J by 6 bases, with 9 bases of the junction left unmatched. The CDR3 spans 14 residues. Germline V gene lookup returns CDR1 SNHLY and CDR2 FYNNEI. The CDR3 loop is CASIPGQGIDGYTF. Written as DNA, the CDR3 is TGTGCCAGCATCCCGGGACAGGGTATCGATGGCTACACCTTC.

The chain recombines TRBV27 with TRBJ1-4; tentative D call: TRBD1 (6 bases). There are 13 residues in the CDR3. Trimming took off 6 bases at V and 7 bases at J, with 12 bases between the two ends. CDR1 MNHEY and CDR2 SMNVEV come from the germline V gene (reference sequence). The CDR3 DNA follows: TGTGCCAGCAGGCAGGGGAATGGTGAAAAACTGTTTTTT. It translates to CASRQGNGEKLFF.

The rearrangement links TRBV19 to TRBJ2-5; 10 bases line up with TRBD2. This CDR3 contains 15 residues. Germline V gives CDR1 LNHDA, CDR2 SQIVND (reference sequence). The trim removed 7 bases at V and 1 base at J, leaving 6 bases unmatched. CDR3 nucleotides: TGTGCCAGTAACCCGACTAGCGGGTCCCAAGAGACCCAGTACTTC. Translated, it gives CASNPTSGSQETQYF.

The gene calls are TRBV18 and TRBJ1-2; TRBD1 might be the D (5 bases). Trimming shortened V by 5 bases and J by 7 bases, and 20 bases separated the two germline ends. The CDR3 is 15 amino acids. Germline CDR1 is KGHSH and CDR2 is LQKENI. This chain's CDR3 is CASSVRERTHGGYTF. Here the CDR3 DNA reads TGTGCCAGCTCAGTCAGGGAAAGGACACATGGTGGCTACACCTTC.

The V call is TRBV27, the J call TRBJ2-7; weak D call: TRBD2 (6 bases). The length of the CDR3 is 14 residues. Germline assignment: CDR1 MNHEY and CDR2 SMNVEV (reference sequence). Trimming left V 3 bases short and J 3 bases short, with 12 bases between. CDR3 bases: TGTGCCAGCAGTTTTCGGGGGACGGGCTACGAGCAGTACTTC. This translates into CASSFRGTGYEQYF.

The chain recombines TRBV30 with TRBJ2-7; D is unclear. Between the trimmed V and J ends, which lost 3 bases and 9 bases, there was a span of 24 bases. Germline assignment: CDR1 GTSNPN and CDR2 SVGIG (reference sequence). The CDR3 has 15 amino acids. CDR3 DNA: TGTGCCTGGAGGACTGGCCGCTCACCCCCGAATGGGCAGTACTTC. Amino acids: CAWRTGRSPPNGQYF.

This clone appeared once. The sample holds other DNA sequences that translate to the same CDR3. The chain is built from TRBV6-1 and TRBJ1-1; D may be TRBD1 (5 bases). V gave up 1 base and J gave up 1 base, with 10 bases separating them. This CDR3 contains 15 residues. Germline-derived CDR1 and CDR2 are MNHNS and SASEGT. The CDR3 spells CASSEVAGGNTEAFF. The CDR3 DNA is TGTGCCAGCAGTGAAGTTGCGGGGGGGAACACTGAAGCTTTCTTT.

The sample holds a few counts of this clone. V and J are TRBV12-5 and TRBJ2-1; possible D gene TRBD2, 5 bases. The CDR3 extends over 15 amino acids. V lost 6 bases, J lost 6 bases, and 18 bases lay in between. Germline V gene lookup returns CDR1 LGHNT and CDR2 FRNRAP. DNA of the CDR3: TGTGCTAGTGGCTCCCGCGGGCGATGGAGCAATGAGCAGTTCTTC. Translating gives CASGSRGRWSNEQFF.

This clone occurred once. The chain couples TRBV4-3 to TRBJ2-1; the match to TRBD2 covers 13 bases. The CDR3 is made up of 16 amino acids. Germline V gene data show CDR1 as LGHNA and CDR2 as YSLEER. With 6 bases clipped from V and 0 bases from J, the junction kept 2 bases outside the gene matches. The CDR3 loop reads CASRWTSGSSYNEQFF. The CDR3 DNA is TGCGCCAGCAGGTGGACTAGCGGGAGCTCCTACAATGAGCAGTTCTTC.

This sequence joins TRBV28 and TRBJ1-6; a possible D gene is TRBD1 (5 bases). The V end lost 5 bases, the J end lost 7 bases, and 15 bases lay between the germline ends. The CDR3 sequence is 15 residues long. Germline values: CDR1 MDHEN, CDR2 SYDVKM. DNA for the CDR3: TGTGCCAGCAGTCCCGGTGGGGGGGACAATTCACCCCTCCACTTT. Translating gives CASSPGGGDNSPLHF.

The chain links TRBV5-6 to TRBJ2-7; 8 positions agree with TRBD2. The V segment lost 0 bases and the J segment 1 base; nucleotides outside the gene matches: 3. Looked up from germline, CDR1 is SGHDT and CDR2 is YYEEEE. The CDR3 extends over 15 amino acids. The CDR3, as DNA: TGTGCCAGCAGCTTGGCCGGGAGGGGATCCTACGAGCAGTACTTC. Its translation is CASSLAGRGSYEQYF.

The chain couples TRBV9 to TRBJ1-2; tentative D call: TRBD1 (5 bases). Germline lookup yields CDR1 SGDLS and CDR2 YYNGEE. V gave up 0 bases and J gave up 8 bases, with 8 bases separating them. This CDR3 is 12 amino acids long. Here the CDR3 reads CASSVAGPGYTF. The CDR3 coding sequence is TGTGCCAGCAGCGTAGCAGGGCCCGGCTACACCTTC.

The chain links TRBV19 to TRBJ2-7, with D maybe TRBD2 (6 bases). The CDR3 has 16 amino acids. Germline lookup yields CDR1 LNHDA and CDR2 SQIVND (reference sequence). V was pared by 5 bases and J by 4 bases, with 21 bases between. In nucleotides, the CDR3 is TGTGCCAGTAGTTTCGGGACTTTTCCTGGGGATTACGAGCAGTACTTC. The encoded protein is CASSFGTFPGDYEQYF.